These T cell receptor beta chains were read from a single sample in a study of blood T cell repertoires in COVID-19. The table came from immunoSEQ multiplex PCR; TCRdb's copy has only in-frame clones and leaves some out. Here the sample spans a few hundred thousand clones, roughly 87% being singletons. The sequencing input was PBMCs or T cells enriched from blood (not recorded which). Receptors were obtained from a woman under 40 who had recovered from COVID-19. Each CDR3 is given with its conserved first and last residue. Each record gives: J gene, V gene, D gene, clone size, CDR3 protein, CDR3 DNA. The D gene is left open where the match is weak. A clone size is listed for some rows: how often the clone was seen (once, few, many), or a class if it is expanded.

j_call: TRBJ2-7; v_call: TRBV15; d_call: TRBD1; clone_size: NA; cdr3_aa: CATSRNRQGYEQYF; cdr3_nt: TGTGCCACCAGCAGAAATAGACAGGGATACGAGCAGTACTTC
j_call: TRBJ1-1; v_call: TRBV11-3; d_call: NA; clone_size: NA; cdr3_aa: CASSLVSGDEAFF; cdr3_nt: TGTGCCAGCAGCTTAGTCTCCGGGGATGAAGCTTTCTTT
j_call: TRBJ2-2; v_call: TRBV5-1; d_call: TRBD1; clone_size: NA; cdr3_aa: CASSPTPTGFGTGELFF; cdr3_nt: TGCGCCAGCAGCCCCACCCCGACAGGGTTCGGGACCGGGGAGCTGTTTTTT
j_call: TRBJ1-1; v_call: TRBV11-3; d_call: NA; clone_size: NA; cdr3_aa: CASSRTQNTEAFF; cdr3_nt: TGTGCCAGCAGCAGGACACAGAACACTGAAGCTTTCTTT
j_call: TRBJ2-2; v_call: TRBV5-1; d_call: TRBD1; clone_size: NA; cdr3_aa: CASSPGQGALGELFF; cdr3_nt: TGCGCCAGCAGCCCGGGACAGGGGGCGCTTGGGGAGCTGTTTTTT
j_call: TRBJ2-5; v_call: TRBV6-5; d_call: NA; clone_size: NA; cdr3_aa: CASRLDTFQETQYF; cdr3_nt: TGTGCCAGCAGGCTGGACACCTTCCAAGAGACCCAGTACTTC
j_call: TRBJ1-1; v_call: TRBV25-1; d_call: NA; clone_size: NA; cdr3_aa: CASRHGQTTEAFF; cdr3_nt: TGTGCCAGCAGGCATGGACAGACCACTGAAGCTTTCTTT
j_call: TRBJ1-2; v_call: TRBV5-1; d_call: NA; clone_size: NA; cdr3_aa: CASSLPVSPHTF; cdr3_nt: TGCGCCAGCAGCCTGCCAGTCTCTCCCCACACCTTC
j_call: TRBJ2-2; v_call: TRBV5-6; d_call: NA; clone_size: NA; cdr3_aa: CASSLARFTGELFF; cdr3_nt: TGTGCCAGCAGCTTGGCACGGTTCACCGGGGAGCTGTTTTTT
j_call: TRBJ2-4; v_call: TRBV7-2; d_call: TRBD1; clone_size: NA; cdr3_aa: CASSWAGTGGANIQYF; cdr3_nt: TGTGCCAGCAGTTGGGCCGGGACAGGGGGTGCGAACATTCAGTACTTC
j_call: TRBJ1-5; v_call: TRBV18; d_call: TRBD1; clone_size: NA; cdr3_aa: CASSPTTGNPNQPQHF; cdr3_nt: TGTGCCAGCTCACCGACGACAGGGAACCCCAATCAGCCCCAGCATTTT
j_call: TRBJ1-1; v_call: TRBV5-1; d_call: NA; clone_size: NA; cdr3_aa: CASSSQGVTEAFF; cdr3_nt: TGCGCCAGCAGCTCACAGGGTGTCACTGAAGCTTTCTTT
j_call: TRBJ2-3; v_call: TRBV5-4; d_call: NA; clone_size: NA; cdr3_aa: CASSLQGATDTQYF; cdr3_nt: TGTGCCAGCAGCTTGCAGGGTGCGACAGATACGCAGTATTTT
j_call: TRBJ2-5; v_call: TRBV13; d_call: NA; clone_size: NA; cdr3_aa: CASSLGVGGYETQYF; cdr3_nt: TGTGCCAGCAGCTTAGGCGTCGGGGGTTACGAGACCCAGTACTTC
j_call: TRBJ1-3; v_call: TRBV7-8; d_call: NA; clone_size: NA; cdr3_aa: CASSLVSSGNTIYF; cdr3_nt: TGTGCCAGCAGCTTGGTGAGCTCTGGAAACACCATATATTTT
j_call: TRBJ2-7; v_call: TRBV27; d_call: TRBD1; clone_size: NA; cdr3_aa: CASSLGQGVLRQYF; cdr3_nt: TGTGCCAGCAGTTTGGGACAGGGAGTATTACGGCAGTACTTC
j_call: TRBJ2-7; v_call: TRBV10-3; d_call: TRBD1; clone_size: few; cdr3_aa: CAIRWSGGYYEQYF; cdr3_nt: TGTGCCATCAGATGGTCAGGGGGCTATTACGAGCAGTACTTC
j_call: TRBJ1-2; v_call: TRBV9; d_call: TRBD1; clone_size: NA; cdr3_aa: CASSVGTGAGGYTF; cdr3_nt: TGTGCCAGCAGCGTAGGGACAGGGGCAGGGGGCTACACCTTC
j_call: TRBJ1-1; v_call: TRBV6-5; d_call: NA; clone_size: NA; cdr3_aa: CASSTDSLGHTEAFF; cdr3_nt: TGTGCCAGCAGTACGGACAGCCTTGGGCACACTGAAGCTTTCTTT
j_call: TRBJ1-5; v_call: TRBV6-5; d_call: TRBD1; clone_size: NA; cdr3_aa: CASRTGSDQPQHF; cdr3_nt: TGTGCCAGCAGGACAGGGTCGGATCAGCCCCAGCATTTT
j_call: TRBJ2-5; v_call: TRBV10-1; d_call: TRBD1; clone_size: NA; cdr3_aa: CASTLGQGQETQYF; cdr3_nt: TGCGCCAGCACCCTCGGACAGGGCCAAGAGACCCAGTACTTC
j_call: TRBJ1-1; v_call: TRBV10-3; d_call: TRBD1; clone_size: once; cdr3_aa: CAISVWDRPSNTEAFF; cdr3_nt: TGTGCCATCAGTGTATGGGACAGGCCGTCGAACACTGAAGCTTTCTTT
j_call: TRBJ1-3; v_call: TRBV9; d_call: NA; clone_size: NA; cdr3_aa: CASGGNTIYF; cdr3_nt: TGTGCCTCAGGAGGAAACACCATATATTTT
j_call: TRBJ2-7; v_call: TRBV29-1; d_call: NA; clone_size: NA; cdr3_aa: CSVELSGYEQYF; cdr3_nt: TGCAGCGTTGAATTGTCAGGCTACGAGCAGTACTTC
j_call: TRBJ1-6; v_call: TRBV5-1; d_call: TRBD1; clone_size: once; cdr3_aa: CASSLAGTGVGNSPLHF; cdr3_nt: TGCGCCAGCAGCTTGGCCGGGACAGGGGTCGGGAATTCACCCCTCCACTTT
j_call: TRBJ1-5; v_call: TRBV10-3; d_call: NA; clone_size: few; cdr3_aa: CAITRDINQPQHF; cdr3_nt: TGTGCCATCACGAGGGACATAAATCAGCCCCAGCATTTT
j_call: TRBJ1-4; v_call: TRBV11-1; d_call: NA; clone_size: once; cdr3_aa: CASSAQGTVIEKLFF; cdr3_nt: TGTGCCAGCAGCGCCCAGGGGACGGTGATTGAAAAACTGTTTTTT
j_call: TRBJ2-1; v_call: TRBV28; d_call: TRBD2; clone_size: few; cdr3_aa: CASSRLAQFF; cdr3_nt: TGTGCCAGCAGTAGACTAGCCCAGTTCTTC
j_call: TRBJ1-6; v_call: TRBV19; d_call: NA; clone_size: NA; cdr3_aa: CASTTGANSPLHF; cdr3_nt: TGTGCCAGTACGACAGGAGCAAATTCACCCCTCCACTTT
j_call: TRBJ1-5; v_call: TRBV6-5; d_call: TRBD1; clone_size: NA; cdr3_aa: CASSYAEGAQPQHF; cdr3_nt: TGTGCCAGCAGTTACGCGGAGGGGGCTCAGCCCCAGCATTTT
j_call: TRBJ2-1; v_call: TRBV5-1; d_call: NA; clone_size: NA; cdr3_aa: CASSLATSSYNEQFF; cdr3_nt: TGCGCCAGCAGCTTGGCTACGAGCTCCTACAATGAGCAGTTCTTC
j_call: TRBJ1-2; v_call: TRBV4-2; d_call: NA; clone_size: once; cdr3_aa: CASSQASLAGLNYGYTF; cdr3_nt: TGTGCCAGCAGCCAAGCCTCCTTGGCGGGGCTTAACTATGGCTACACCTTC
j_call: TRBJ2-7; v_call: TRBV5-5; d_call: NA; clone_size: NA; cdr3_aa: CASSLGDTISYEQYF; cdr3_nt: TGTGCCAGCAGCTTGGGGGACACGATATCCTACGAGCAGTACTTC
j_call: TRBJ2-7; v_call: TRBV6-5; d_call: TRBD1; clone_size: NA; cdr3_aa: CASSYSSGQPYEQYF; cdr3_nt: TGTGCCAGCAGTTACTCTTCGGGACAGCCCTACGAGCAGTACTTC
j_call: TRBJ2-1; v_call: TRBV5-1; d_call: TRBD2; clone_size: once; cdr3_aa: CASSPQTSGSYNEQFF; cdr3_nt: TGCGCCAGCAGCCCACAGACTAGCGGGAGTTACAATGAGCAGTTCTTC
j_call: TRBJ1-1; v_call: TRBV5-1; d_call: TRBD1; clone_size: NA; cdr3_aa: CASSLTGGMLAFF; cdr3_nt: TGCGCCAGCAGCTTGACAGGGGGGATGTTAGCTTTCTTT
j_call: TRBJ1-1; v_call: TRBV19; d_call: NA; clone_size: few; cdr3_aa: CASSITGGTEAFF; cdr3_nt: TGTGCCAGTAGTATAACAGGCGGCACTGAAGCTTTCTTT
j_call: TRBJ2-3; v_call: TRBV27; d_call: NA; clone_size: NA; cdr3_aa: CASSPEKDYTDTQYF; cdr3_nt: TGTGCCAGCAGTCCGGAGAAGGACTACACAGATACGCAGTATTTT
j_call: TRBJ1-2; v_call: TRBV10-2; d_call: NA; clone_size: NA; cdr3_aa: CASSPQSRSYGYTF; cdr3_nt: TGCGCCAGCAGCCCTCAGTCGCGGTCCTATGGCTACACCTTC
j_call: TRBJ1-1; v_call: TRBV29-1; d_call: NA; clone_size: NA; cdr3_aa: CSVVGPGKAFF; cdr3_nt: TGCAGCGTTGTAGGGCCGGGGAAAGCTTTCTTT
j_call: TRBJ1-4; v_call: TRBV25-1; d_call: NA; clone_size: NA; cdr3_aa: CASSSSPLGGNKLFF; cdr3_nt: TGTGCCAGCAGCTCTTCACCCCTCGGGGGGAATAAACTGTTTTTT
j_call: TRBJ1-6; v_call: TRBV11-2; d_call: TRBD1; clone_size: NA; cdr3_aa: CASSLGTGNRNSPLHF; cdr3_nt: TGTGCCAGCAGCTTAGGGACAGGGAATCGGAATTCACCCCTCCACTTT
j_call: TRBJ1-1; v_call: TRBV2; d_call: TRBD1; clone_size: few; cdr3_aa: CASSEDRVFTEAFF; cdr3_nt: TGTGCCAGCAGTGAGGACAGGGTTTTTACTGAAGCTTTCTTT
j_call: TRBJ2-2; v_call: TRBV19; d_call: NA; clone_size: NA; cdr3_aa: CASSMSGWYTGELFF; cdr3_nt: TGTGCCAGTAGTATGTCGGGGTGGTATACCGGGGAGCTGTTTTTT
j_call: TRBJ1-1; v_call: TRBV10-3; d_call: NA; clone_size: NA; cdr3_aa: CAIGPDKNTEAFF; cdr3_nt: TGTGCCATCGGACCGGACAAGAACACTGAAGCTTTCTTT
j_call: TRBJ1-1; v_call: TRBV28; d_call: NA; clone_size: NA; cdr3_aa: CAISENTEAFF; cdr3_nt: TGTGCCATTTCAGAGAACACTGAAGCTTTCTTT
j_call: TRBJ2-5; v_call: TRBV24-1; d_call: NA; clone_size: NA; cdr3_aa: CATSDSGLPVETQYF; cdr3_nt: TGTGCCACCAGTGATTCAGGACTACCCGTGGAGACCCAGTACTTC
j_call: TRBJ1-5; v_call: TRBV19; d_call: NA; clone_size: NA; cdr3_aa: CASGQNNQPQHF; cdr3_nt: TGTGCCAGCGGACAGAACAATCAGCCCCAGCATTTT
j_call: TRBJ1-6; v_call: TRBV27; d_call: NA; clone_size: NA; cdr3_aa: CASLGGALGSPLHF; cdr3_nt: TGTGCCAGTCTCGGGGGGGCGCTTGGTTCACCCCTCCACTTT
j_call: TRBJ1-4; v_call: TRBV30; d_call: NA; clone_size: once; cdr3_aa: CAWSATELDEKLFF; cdr3_nt: TGTGCCTGGAGTGCGACAGAACTTGATGAAAAACTGTTTTTT
j_call: TRBJ2-7; v_call: TRBV11-1; d_call: TRBD2; clone_size: NA; cdr3_aa: CASSPREVKRYEQYF; cdr3_nt: TGTGCCAGCAGCCCTCGGGAGGTGAAACGCTACGAGCAGTACTTC
j_call: TRBJ2-7; v_call: TRBV5-1; d_call: TRBD1; clone_size: NA; cdr3_aa: CASSSGQGGIYEQYF; cdr3_nt: TGCGCCAGCAGCTCGGGACAGGGCGGGATCTACGAGCAGTACTTC
j_call: TRBJ1-2; v_call: TRBV5-1; d_call: TRBD1; clone_size: NA; cdr3_aa: CASSRDRGVDGYTF; cdr3_nt: TGCGCCAGCAGCCGGGACAGGGGGGTTGACGGCTACACCTTC
j_call: TRBJ1-1; v_call: TRBV19; d_call: NA; clone_size: NA; cdr3_aa: CASSIGGVGTEAFF; cdr3_nt: TGTGCCAGTAGTATAGGGGGGGTGGGCACTGAAGCTTTCTTT